The rows below give T cell receptor beta chains drawn from one sample of a study of regulatory T cells in long-lasting Graves disease. From the multiplex PCR reads, TCRdb called clonotypes with MiXCR, one entry per CDR3 protein. Among a few hundred thousand distinct CDR3 sequences listed, roughly 24% were seen once. The sample here was peripheral blood mononuclear cells (PBMCs), taken when the disease was refractory, from a patient treated with antithyroid drugs. The receptor set was obtained from a woman aged 40 to 50 with Graves disease. Each CDR3 is given with its conserved first and last residue. The order of the fields is V gene, clone size, J gene, D gene, CDR3 length, CDR3 DNA, CDR3 protein. A D gene is named only where the DNA matches it firmly. Size values are once, few and many counts, or a class for expanded clones, and some rows have none.

TRBV11-2	many	TRBJ2-5	-	15	TGTGCCAGCAGCCCACGGAGCGCCCAGGGAGAGACCCAGTACTTC	CASSPRSAQGETQYF
TRBV7-8	-	TRBJ2-4	TRBD2	17	TGTGCCAGCAGCGTAAGGAGGGGGACTAGCGGGATGAATGAGCGGTTCTTC	CASSVRRGTSGMNERFF
TRBV6-1	many	TRBJ1-5	-	16	TGTGCCAGCAGGGGGGGGGGAGGTAGGGTTAATCAGCCCCAGCATTTT	CASRGGGGRVNQPQHF
TRBV14	-	TRBJ1-1	-	16	TGTGCCAGCAGCCAAGCCCCAGGGAAGAGGAACACTGAAGCTTTCTTT	CASSQAPGKRNTEAFF
TRBV20-1	few	TRBJ1-1	TRBD1	14	TGCAGTGCCACGACAGGGTTTAAGAACACTGAAGCTTTCTTT	CSATTGFKNTEAFF
TRBV20-1	few	TRBJ1-3	-	13	TGCAGTGCTAGATCGGCAGCTGGAAACACCATATATTTT	CSARSAAGNTIYF
TRBV28	-	TRBJ1-2	-	13	TGTGCCAGCAGCAACAACCTGAACTATGGCTACACCTTC	CASSNNLNYGYTF
TRBV30	many	TRBJ1-1	-	11	TGTGCCGGCGGACGGTACACTGAAGCTTTCTTT	CAGGRYTEAFF
TRBV14	-	TRBJ1-4	-	11	TGTGCCAGCAGCCAAGGAGGGAAACTGTTTTTT	CASSQGGKLFF
TRBV28	few	TRBJ1-2	-	14	TGTGCCAGCAGTTTCTGGGGAAGGGGCTATGGCTACACCTTC	CASSFWGRGYGYTF
TRBV15	many	TRBJ1-5	TRBD1	14	TGTGCCACCAGCACGTACAGGGGAGGGCAGCCCCAGCATTTT	CATSTYRGGQPQHF
TRBV27	-	TRBJ2-7	-	13	TGTGCCAGCAGATCCGACAGTTTCTACGAGCAGTACTTC	CASRSDSFYEQYF
TRBV6-2/TRBV6-3	few	TRBJ2-2	TRBD2	19	TGTGCCAGCAGTTACTCGACCCTAGCGGGAGGGCTCGACACCGGGGAGCTGTTTTTT	CASSYSTLAGGLDTGELFF
TRBV6-1	-	TRBJ2-7	TRBD1	12	TGTGCCAGCAGGACAGGGACCTACGAGCAGTACTTC	CASRTGTYEQYF
TRBV24-1	many	TRBJ1-5	-	15	TGTGCCACCAGTGATCCCAGGGTGGGCAATCAGCCCCAGCATTTT	CATSDPRVGNQPQHF
TRBV28	many	TRBJ2-7	TRBD2	18	TGTGCCAGCAGTTTAACGGGACTAGCGGGAGGGTTGTCCTACGAGCAGTACTTC	CASSLTGLAGGLSYEQYF
TRBV11-2	many	TRBJ2-7	-	13	TGTGCCAGCAGCCAAGGGTCTGACTACGAGCAGTACTTC	CASSQGSDYEQYF
TRBV5-6	-	TRBJ2-5	-	15	TGTGCCAGCAGCGAAGGACTGGGAGTGGGAGAGACCCAGTACTTC	CASSEGLGVGETQYF
TRBV2	many	TRBJ2-7	-	15	TGTGCCAGCAGTGAAGAGAATCGATCAGGCTACGAGCAGTACTTC	CASSEENRSGYEQYF
TRBV10-3	many	TRBJ1-1	-	12	TGTGCCATCAGTGAGGGGGATACTGAAGCTTTCTTT	CAISEGDTEAFF
TRBV5-5	-	TRBJ2-4	-	15	TGTGCCAGCAGCCATGGGGGGATAGCCAAAAACATTCAGTACTTC	CASSHGGIAKNIQYF
TRBV28	few	TRBJ2-1	-	14	TGTGCCAGCAGTCACGGGCCTATCGTCAATGAGCAGTTCTTC	CASSHGPIVNEQFF
TRBV15	many	TRBJ2-5	TRBD1	13	TGTGCCACCAAACAGGGGCCCCAAGAGACCCAGTACTTC	CATKQGPQETQYF
TRBV20-1	many	TRBJ1-1	-	14	TGCAGTGCTATATCGATACAGGGTATGTCTGAAGCTTTCTTT	CSAISIQGMSEAFF
TRBV7-9	-	TRBJ1-1	TRBD1	17	TGTGCCAGCAGCTTCTGGACAGGGGACTCATGGAAGACTGAAGCTTTCTTT	CASSFWTGDSWKTEAFF
TRBV6-1	-	TRBJ2-3	TRBD2	14	TGTGCCAGCAGGACAGCGGGAGCGGGGAATACGCAGTATTTT	CASRTAGAGNTQYF
TRBV28	-	TRBJ2-7	TRBD1	17	TGTGCCAGCAGTTCCTCCGTCGGGACAGGGGGCACCTACGAGCAGTACTTC	CASSSSVGTGGTYEQYF
TRBV13	few	TRBJ2-1	TRBD2	17	TGTGCCAGCAGCTTAGGCGCCACTAGCGGGATTAGCAATGAGCAGTTCTTC	CASSLGATSGISNEQFF
TRBV6-5	few	TRBJ2-7	TRBD1	15	TGTGCCAGCAGTTACTCGACAGGGGCATCCTACGAGCAGTACTTC	CASSYSTGASYEQYF
TRBV7-8	-	TRBJ2-5	TRBD2	15	TGTGCCAGCAGCTTAGCGGGGACTAGCGGAGAGACCCAGTACTTC	CASSLAGTSGETQYF
TRBV3-1	many	TRBJ1-4	-	14	TGTGCCAGCAGCCATGGGCTATCTAATGAAAAACTGTTTTTT	CASSHGLSNEKLFF
TRBV5-4	-	TRBJ2-7	TRBD1	14	TGTGCCAGCAGCTCCTGGGACAGCTCCTACGAGCAGTACTTC	CASSSWDSSYEQYF
TRBV30	few	TRBJ2-3	-	12	TGTGCCTGGAGTGTACGGTCGGATACGCAGTATTTT	CAWSVRSDTQYF
TRBV7-2	few	TRBJ1-2	-	13	TGTGCCAGCACCCACCCTTTAGCCTCCGGCTACACCTTC	CASTHPLASGYTF
TRBV12-3/TRBV12-4	many	TRBJ1-2	TRBD1	14	TGTGCCAGCAGTGAGGACAGGCTGAGGAGGGGCTACACCTTC	CASSEDRLRRGYTF
TRBV12-3/TRBV12-4	many	TRBJ1-5	-	15	TGTGCCAGCAGCCCACGAGCCCTTTTCAATCAGCCCCAGCATTTT	CASSPRALFNQPQHF
TRBV7-9	few	TRBJ1-1	TRBD1	20	TGTGCCAGCAGCTCCTCTGGGACAGGGGGCGTGAATTTCGTGAACACTGAAGCTTTCTTT	CASSSSGTGGVNFVNTEAFF
TRBV7-9	-	TRBJ2-1	-	12	TGTGCCAGCAGCTTCCGGCACAATGAGCAGTTCTTC	CASSFRHNEQFF
TRBV2	many	TRBJ1-1	TRBD1	15	TGTGCCAGCAGTGGATGGACAGGGGTAGTAACTGAAGCTTTCTTT	CASSGWTGVVTEAFF
TRBV5-1	few	TRBJ2-5	TRBD1	15	TGCGCCACCGGGCTCGGACAGGGAGGAGGAGAGACCCAGTACTTC	CATGLGQGGGETQYF
TRBV28	few	TRBJ2-7	-	13	TGTGCCAGCAGTTTTTTGCTGGATTACGAGCAGTACTTC	CASSFLLDYEQYF
TRBV29-1	many	TRBJ2-7	TRBD2	12	TGCAGCGGCGGACTAGCGGGCGGCGAGCAGTACTTC	CSGGLAGGEQYF
TRBV15	many	TRBJ1-6	TRBD1	15	TGTGCCACCAGCAGAGGGACAGGGGGGGATTCACCCCTCCACTTT	CATSRGTGGDSPLHF
TRBV28	many	TRBJ1-1	TRBD1	16	TGTGCCAGCACTGACAGGGGGTTGCAACAGTACACTGAAGCTTTCTTT	CASTDRGLQQYTEAFF